The rows below give T cell receptor beta chains drawn from one sample of a study of blood T cell repertoires in COVID-19. Assay used: immunoSEQ multiplex PCR; TCRdb lists only in-frame clones, some missing. The table records roughly 50,000 clones, more than 85% of them present only once. Sequences were obtained from peripheral blood. All receptors derive from a man aged 45-60 years with active COVID-19. Both conserved end residues are part of each CDR3. The D gene is left open where the match is weak. The size entry is marked missing in some rows and otherwise reads once, few, many or a size class.

V gene	clone size	J gene	D gene	CDR3 protein	CDR3 DNA
TRBV4-1	once	TRBJ2-3	NA	CASSQGPLTDTDTQYF	TGCGCCAGCAGCCAAGGGCCCTTGACAGACACAGATACGCAGTATTTT
TRBV7-2	NA	TRBJ2-7	NA	CASSLGGTASYEQYF	TGTGCCAGCAGCTTAGGCGGGACAGCCTCCTACGAGCAGTACTTC
TRBV9	NA	TRBJ2-7	TRBD2	CASSLTGDYYEQYF	TGTGCCAGCAGCCTCACCGGGGACTACTACGAGCAGTACTTC
TRBV5-1	NA	TRBJ2-7	TRBD2	CASSVGRSSGGHEQYF	TGCGCCAGCAGCGTCGGACGGTCTAGCGGGGGTCACGAGCAGTACTTC
TRBV11-2	NA	TRBJ2-3	TRBD2	CASSLRGGQRDTQYF	TGTGCCAGCAGCTTACGGGGGGGCCAAAGAGATACGCAGTATTTT
TRBV15	once	TRBJ2-2	TRBD1	CATSSVRTGTGELFF	TGTGCCACCAGCAGTGTACGGACAGGAACCGGGGAGCTGTTTTTT
TRBV9	NA	TRBJ2-6	TRBD1	CASSGIRDSYSGANVLTF	TGTGCCAGCAGCGGTATCCGGGACAGCTACTCTGGGGCCAACGTCCTGACTTTC
TRBV6-5	NA	TRBJ2-5	NA	CASSPGETQYF	TGTGCCAGCAGCCCAGGGGAGACCCAGTACTTC
TRBV4-2	NA	TRBJ1-2	TRBD1	CASSHIEGAEYGYTF	TGTGCCAGCAGCCATATCGAGGGGGCGGAATATGGCTACACCTTC
TRBV30	NA	TRBJ1-1	NA	CAWSWRGAVTEAFF	TGTGCCTGGAGTTGGCGGGGCGCGGTGACTGAAGCTTTCTTT
TRBV6-5	NA	TRBJ2-2	NA	CASTLGAMNTGELFF	TGTGCCAGCACGTTAGGGGCAATGAACACCGGGGAGCTGTTTTTT
TRBV6-5	NA	TRBJ1-6	NA	CAAWGGGSPLHF	TGTGCCGCATGGGGCGGGGGTTCACCCCTCCACTTT
TRBV5-4	NA	TRBJ2-1	TRBD2	CASSLALAEEEQFF	TGTGCCAGCAGCTTGGCCCTAGCGGAGGAAGAGCAGTTCTTC
TRBV5-1	medium-sized	TRBJ2-7	TRBD2	CASSLSGRGHEQYF	TGCGCCAGCAGCTTGAGCGGGAGGGGACACGAGCAGTACTTC
TRBV7-9	once	TRBJ2-3	TRBD1	CATTTGSTDTQYF	TGTGCCACAACGACAGGGTCCACAGATACGCAGTATTTT
TRBV25-1	NA	TRBJ2-7	TRBD2	CASSAGTSGERYEQYF	TGTGCCAGCAGTGCAGGGACTAGCGGGGAGAGGTACGAGCAGTACTTC
TRBV30	NA	TRBJ1-6	NA	CAWKAGRSPLHF	TGTGCCTGGAAGGCGGGTAGATCACCCCTCCACTTT
TRBV4-2	NA	TRBJ1-2	NA	CASSQDGAGTDYGYTF	TGTGCCAGCAGCCAAGATGGGGCGGGAACGGACTATGGCTACACCTTC
TRBV5-1	NA	TRBJ2-2	NA	CASSLAPGSPARELFF	TGCGCCAGCAGCTTGGCCCCGGGATCCCCTGCTAGGGAGCTGTTTTTT
TRBV29-1	NA	TRBJ1-1	NA	CSVRQVGTEAFF	TGCAGCGTAAGACAGGTTGGGACTGAAGCTTTCTTT
TRBV5-8	NA	TRBJ1-1	NA	CASTRDPGRNTEAFF	TGTGCCAGCACCCGAGATCCGGGGAGGAACACTGAAGCTTTCTTT
TRBV6-5	once	TRBJ2-2	TRBD1	CASRTGGRDTGELFF	TGTGCCAGCCGTACAGGGGGCAGGGACACCGGGGAGCTGTTTTTT